This passage covers 4 T cell receptor beta chains from one sample sequenced in a study of CD8+ T cells in alopecia areata. Following RNA extraction, reverse transcription yielded cDNA that acted as the sequencing template. Here immunoSEQ multiplex PCR was the method, and the copy in TCRdb shows in-frame clones only, minus some. The sample consists of 95,000 to 150,000 clones, about 59% of them appearing once. This sample's treatment: oral pan-JAK inhibitor, 5-10 mg twice daily. The material sequenced was CD4+ T cells sorted from blood, taken at week 4, from a patient treated with tofacitinib. The receptors were sampled from a human donor with alopecia areata.

This rearrangement joins TRBV27 to TRBJ2-5, with unresolved D. V gave up 2 bases and J gave up 2 bases, with 15 bases separating them. The CDR3 runs to 16 residues. The germline CDR1 and CDR2 sequences are MNHEY and SMNVEV (reference sequence). This chain's CDR3 is CASSLTTWAAQETQYF. The CDR3, as DNA: TGTGCCAGCAGTTTAACCACGTGGGCAGCACAAGAGACCCAGTACTTC.

V and J are TRBV7-9 and TRBJ1-1, with D unresolved. Per germline, CDR1 SEHNR and CDR2 FQNEAQ (reference sequence). This CDR3 contains 15 residues. Trimming removed 4 bases at V and 1 base at J, with 13 bases between. CDR3 sequence: CASSSPPRRNTEAFF. The DNA for the CDR3 is TGTGCCAGCAGCTCACCGCCTCGGAGGAACACTGAAGCTTTCTTT.

This clone was seen only a few times. The chain joins TRBV9 to TRBJ1-6, with a weak D call TRBD1 (6 bases). The CDR3 runs 14 residues. The V gene lost 4 bases and the J gene lost 6 bases, with 11 bases spanning the gap. Looked up from germline, CDR1 is SGDLS and CDR2 is YYNGEE. In DNA, the CDR3 is TGTGCCAGCAGCCCTGGACAGCTTAATTCACCCCTCCACTTT. This gives the protein CASSPGQLNSPLHF. Complete variable domain (other parts from reference TRBV9 and TRBJ1-6): DSGVTQTPKHLITATGQRVTLRCSPRSGDLSVYWYQQSLDQGLQFLIQYYNGEERAKGNILERFSAQQFPDLHSELNLSSLELGDSALYFCASSPGQLNSPLHFGNGTRLTVT.

The chain has TRBV30 and TRBJ1-2; TRBD1 might be the D (5 bases). CDR1 and CDR2 (germline): GTSNPN, SVGIG (reference sequence). V was cut by 0 bases and J by 8 bases, with 19 bases left in between. CDR3 size: 15 residues. CDR3 nucleotides: TGTGCCTGGAGTGTATCGCTCCTGGGGGTAAGGGGCTACACCTTC. Encoded protein: CAWSVSLLGVRGYTF. Drawing the rest from reference TRBV30 and TRBJ1-2, the complete variable domain is SQTIHQWPATLVQPVGSPLSLECTVEGTSNPNLYWYRQAAGRGLQLLFYSVGIGQISSEVPQNLSASRPQDRQFILSSKKLLLSDSGFYLCAWSVSLLGVRGYTFGSGTRLTVV.